These T cell receptor beta chains were read from a single sample in a study of T cell responses to AZD1222 COVID-19 vaccine. The data were produced by immunoSEQ multiplex PCR, yet TCRdb's version contains in-frame clones alone and is incomplete. The sample lists roughly 100,000 clones, roughly 80% occurring once. The starting material was peripheral blood, obtained on day 0 of AZD1222 vaccination. The origin of the receptors is an adult in good health. CDR3s include the opening cysteine and the closing phenylalanine or tryptophan. The order of the fields is V gene, J gene, clone size, D gene, CDR3 protein, CDR3 DNA. A D gene is named only where the DNA matches it firmly. Where a row states a size, it is once, few, many or the class of an expanded clone; other rows omit it.

TRBV23-1	TRBJ2-1	NA	NA	CANPPSYNEQFF	TGCGCCAACCCGCCCTCCTACAATGAGCAGTTCTTC
TRBV9	TRBJ1-1	once	NA	CASSTRGENTEAFF	TGTGCCAGCAGCACCCGGGGGGAGAACACTGAAGCTTTCTTT
TRBV10-2	TRBJ2-1	NA	NA	CASAAGSYNEQFF	TGCGCCAGCGCGGCAGGTTCCTACAATGAGCAGTTCTTC
TRBV28	TRBJ1-1	NA	NA	CASSVWGSSSAEAFF	TGTGCCAGCAGTGTCTGGGGATCCTCGTCGGCTGAAGCTTTCTTT
TRBV4-3	TRBJ1-1	NA	NA	CASSQEWGATEAFF	TGCGCCAGCAGCCAGGAGTGGGGGGCGACTGAAGCTTTCTTT
TRBV7-8	TRBJ2-3	NA	TRBD2	CASSQGLAGGTSTDTQYF	TGTGCCAGCAGCCAGGGACTAGCGGGGGGTACTAGCACAGATACGCAGTATTTT
TRBV18	TRBJ1-1	NA	TRBD1	CASSPGTGVTEAFF	TGTGCCAGCTCACCCGGGACAGGGGTTACTGAAGCTTTCTTT
TRBV12-5	TRBJ2-6	NA	NA	CASGWGANVLTF	TGTGCTAGTGGTTGGGGGGCCAACGTCCTGACTTTC
TRBV2	TRBJ1-4	NA	NA	CASTLGQSNEKLFF	TGTGCCAGCACACTAGGACAGTCTAATGAAAAACTGTTTTTT
TRBV5-1	TRBJ1-2	NA	TRBD1	CASSSKQGDYGYTF	TGCGCCAGCAGCTCCAAACAGGGGGACTATGGCTACACCTTC
TRBV18	TRBJ2-5	few	TRBD2	CASSLGLGETQYF	TGTGCCAGCTCACTCGGACTAGGGGAGACCCAGTACTTC
TRBV7-2	TRBJ1-4	NA	NA	CASSPIGLNEKLFF	TGTGCCAGCAGCCCAATCGGCCTTAATGAAAAACTGTTTTTT
TRBV25-1	TRBJ2-7	once	NA	CASSETTFLEEQYF	TGTGCCAGCAGTGAAACCACCTTCCTGGAAGAGCAGTACTTC